This TCR beta chain was recovered during a study of shared clonotypes between healthy human individuals. Study-level points and caveats: The expectation was that sequencing depth would affect clonotype sharing among donors.

The ends were cut back, 4 bases at V and 5 bases at J, with 27 bases in the middle. The CDR3 sequence is 19 residues long. Per the germline V gene, CDR1 is SGDLS and CDR2 is YYNGEE. The assay was immunoSEQ multiplex PCR, and TCRdb's table has in-frame clones only and misses some. The sample lists about 1.5 million clones, 95% to 99% seen once, with 0.4% to 0.55% in the top ten. A note on this clone: Its antigen is currently unknown.

The gene calls are TRBV9 and TRBJ2-2, with TRBD2 as a possible D gene (5 bases). Source material: naive CD4+ T cells sorted from blood. Sample subset: CD45RA+ positively selected. This clonotype was obtained from a man under 40 in good health. In nucleotides, the CDR3 is TGTGCCAGCAGCAAAGACCCGTACGCGGGCCTAATAGTAACCGGGGAGCTGTTTTTT. Translating gives CASSKDPYAGLIVTGELFF.